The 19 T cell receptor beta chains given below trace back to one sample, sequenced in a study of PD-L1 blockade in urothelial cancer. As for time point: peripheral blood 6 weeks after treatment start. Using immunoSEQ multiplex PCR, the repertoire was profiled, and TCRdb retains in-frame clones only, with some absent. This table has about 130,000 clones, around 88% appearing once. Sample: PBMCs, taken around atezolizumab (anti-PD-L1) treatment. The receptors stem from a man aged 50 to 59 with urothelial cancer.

CDR3: CAISEGLASDTQYF. The CDR3 region has the DNA TGTGCCATCAGTGAGGGGCTAGCGTCAGATACGCAGTATTTT. The V call is TRBV10-3, the J call TRBJ2-3; TRBD2 might be the D (6 bases). Germline CDR1 is ENHRY and CDR2 is SYGVKD. The V end lost 2 bases, the J end lost 4 bases, and 10 bases lay between the germline ends. This CDR3 spans 14 amino acids.

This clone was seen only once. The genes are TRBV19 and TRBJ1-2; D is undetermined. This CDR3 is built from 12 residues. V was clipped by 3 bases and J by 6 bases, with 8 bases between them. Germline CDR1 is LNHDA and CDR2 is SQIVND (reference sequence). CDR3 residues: CASSIWRNGYTF. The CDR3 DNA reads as TGTGCCAGTAGTATCTGGCGGAATGGCTACACCTTC.

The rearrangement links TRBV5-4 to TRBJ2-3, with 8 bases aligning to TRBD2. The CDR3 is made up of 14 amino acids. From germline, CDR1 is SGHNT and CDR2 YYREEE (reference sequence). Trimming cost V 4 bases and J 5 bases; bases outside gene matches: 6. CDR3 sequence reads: CASSSGSSKDTQYF. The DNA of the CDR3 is TGTGCCAGCAGCAGCGGGAGCTCGAAAGATACGCAGTATTTT.

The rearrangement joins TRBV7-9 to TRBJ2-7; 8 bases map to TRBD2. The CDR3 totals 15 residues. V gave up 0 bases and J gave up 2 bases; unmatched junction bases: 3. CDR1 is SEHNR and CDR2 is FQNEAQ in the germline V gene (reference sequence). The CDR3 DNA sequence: TGTGCCAGCAGCTTAGCGACTAGCGAGACCTACGAGCAGTACTTC. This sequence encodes CASSLATSETYEQYF.

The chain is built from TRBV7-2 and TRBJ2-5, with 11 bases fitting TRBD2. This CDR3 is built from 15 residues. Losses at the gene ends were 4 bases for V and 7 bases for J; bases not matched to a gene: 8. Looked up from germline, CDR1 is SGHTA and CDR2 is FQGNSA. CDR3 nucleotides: TGTGCCAGCAGCTCGGGACTAGCGGCCGGAGGGACCCAGTACTTC. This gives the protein CASSSGLAAGGTQYF.

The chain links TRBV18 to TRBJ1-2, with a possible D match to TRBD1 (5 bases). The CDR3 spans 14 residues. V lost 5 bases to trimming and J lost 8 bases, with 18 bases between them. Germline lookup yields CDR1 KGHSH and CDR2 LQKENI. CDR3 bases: TGTGCCAGCTCAAGACGGCTGGGGCCCGAAGGCTACACCTTC. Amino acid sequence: CASSRRLGPEGYTF.

CDR3 loop: CASKRNSPYEQYF. The CDR3 nucleotides are TGTGCCAGCAAACGGAACAGCCCCTACGAGCAGTACTTC. The chain combines TRBV2 with TRBJ2-7, with no clear D. Germline lookup yields CDR1 SNHLY and CDR2 FYNNEI. V lost 7 bases to trimming and J lost 2 bases, with 12 bases between them. The CDR3 has 13 amino acids.

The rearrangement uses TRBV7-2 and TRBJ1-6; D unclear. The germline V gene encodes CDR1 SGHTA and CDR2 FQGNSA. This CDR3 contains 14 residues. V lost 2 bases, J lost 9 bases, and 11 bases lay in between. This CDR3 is CASSLQVYGSPLHF. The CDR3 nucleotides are TGTGCCAGCAGCTTACAGGTCTACGGTTCACCCCTCCACTTT.

The DNA for the CDR3 is TGTGCCAGCAACAAGGGGGCGCTCGGGGCCAACGTCCTGACTTTC. Its translation is CASNKGALGANVLTF. The chain recombines TRBV28 with TRBJ2-6; 7 bases are shared with TRBD1. The CDR3 has 15 residues. Germline CDR1 reads MDHEN; CDR2 reads SYDVKM. V dropped 7 bases and J dropped 4; count of bases not matched to a gene: 7.

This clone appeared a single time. The CDR3 reads CASSLRGLADINEQFF. CDR3 nucleotides: TGTGCCAGCAGCTTAAGGGGACTAGCGGACATCAATGAGCAGTTCTTC. The chain recombines TRBV7-9 with TRBJ2-1, with 11 bases identical to TRBD2. The junction had 6 bases not matched to a gene; V was cut back by 2 bases and J by 6 bases. The V gene's germline CDR1 is SEHNR and CDR2 FQNEAQ (reference sequence). The CDR3 runs to 16 residues.

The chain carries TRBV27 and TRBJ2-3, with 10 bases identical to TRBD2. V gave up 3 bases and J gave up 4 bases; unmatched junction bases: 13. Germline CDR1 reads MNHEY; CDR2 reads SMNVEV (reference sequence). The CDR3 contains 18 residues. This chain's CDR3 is CASSFPPLLAGAPDTQYF. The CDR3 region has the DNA TGTGCCAGCAGTTTCCCCCCGTTGCTAGCGGGAGCCCCAGATACGCAGTATTTT.

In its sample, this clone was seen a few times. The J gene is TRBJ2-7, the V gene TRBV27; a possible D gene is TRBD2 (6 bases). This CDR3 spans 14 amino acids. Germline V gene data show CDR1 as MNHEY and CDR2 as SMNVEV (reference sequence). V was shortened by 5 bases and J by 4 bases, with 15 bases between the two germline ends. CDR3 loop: CASSPIAGTYEQYF. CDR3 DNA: TGTGCCAGCAGTCCAATAGCCGGGACTTACGAGCAGTACTTC.

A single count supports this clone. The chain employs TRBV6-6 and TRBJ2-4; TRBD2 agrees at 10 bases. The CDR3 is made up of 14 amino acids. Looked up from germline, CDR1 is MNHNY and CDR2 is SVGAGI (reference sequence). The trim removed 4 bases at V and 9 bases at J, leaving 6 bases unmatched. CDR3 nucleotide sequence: TGTGCCAGCAGTTCCTCTAGCGGGAGAGGCATTCAGTACTTC. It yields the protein CASSSSSGRGIQYF.

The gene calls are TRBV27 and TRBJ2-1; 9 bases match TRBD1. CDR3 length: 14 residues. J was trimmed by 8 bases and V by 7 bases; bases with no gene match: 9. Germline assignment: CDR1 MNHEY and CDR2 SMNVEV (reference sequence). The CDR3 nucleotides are TGTGCCAGCACCCCCGGGGACAGGGTTTATGAGCAGTTCTTC. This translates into CASTPGDRVYEQFF.

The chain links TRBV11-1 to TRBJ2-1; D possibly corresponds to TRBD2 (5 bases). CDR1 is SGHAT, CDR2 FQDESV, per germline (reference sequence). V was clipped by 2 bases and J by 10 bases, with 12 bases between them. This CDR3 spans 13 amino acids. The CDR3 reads CASSLLLAGEQFF. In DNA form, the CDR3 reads TGTGCCAGCAGCTTACTTCTAGCCGGGGAGCAGTTCTTC. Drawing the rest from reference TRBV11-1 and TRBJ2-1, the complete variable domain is EAEVAQSPRYKITEKSQAVAFWCDPISGHATLYWYRQILGQGPELLVQFQDESVVDDSQLPKDRFSAERLKGVDSTLKIQPAELGDSAMYLCASSLLLAGEQFFGPGTRLTVL.

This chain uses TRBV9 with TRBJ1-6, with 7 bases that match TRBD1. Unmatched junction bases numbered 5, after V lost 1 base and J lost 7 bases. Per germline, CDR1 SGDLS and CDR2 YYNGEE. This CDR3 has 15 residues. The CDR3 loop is CASSVRQGGNSPLHF. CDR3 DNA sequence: TGTGCCAGCAGCGTAAGACAGGGAGGAAATTCACCCCTCCACTTT.

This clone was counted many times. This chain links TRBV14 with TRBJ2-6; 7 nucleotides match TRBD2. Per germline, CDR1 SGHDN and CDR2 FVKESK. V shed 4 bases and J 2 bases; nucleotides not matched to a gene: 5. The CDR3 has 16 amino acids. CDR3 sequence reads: CASSPAGAPGANVLTF. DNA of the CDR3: TGTGCCAGCAGCCCCGCGGGAGCTCCTGGGGCCAACGTCCTGACTTTC.

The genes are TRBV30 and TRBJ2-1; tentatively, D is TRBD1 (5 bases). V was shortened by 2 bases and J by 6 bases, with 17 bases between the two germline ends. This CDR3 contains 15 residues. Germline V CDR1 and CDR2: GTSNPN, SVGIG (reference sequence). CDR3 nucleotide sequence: TGTGCCTGGAGTATAGGGGCAGGGCCCCTCAATGAGCAGTTCTTC. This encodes CAWSIGAGPLNEQFF.

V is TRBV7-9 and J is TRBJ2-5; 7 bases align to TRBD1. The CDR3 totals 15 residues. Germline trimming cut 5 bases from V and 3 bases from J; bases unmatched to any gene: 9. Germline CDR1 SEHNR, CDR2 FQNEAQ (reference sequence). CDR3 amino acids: CASSRPTGVEETQYF. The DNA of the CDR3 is TGTGCCAGCAGCCGACCTACAGGGGTCGAAGAGACCCAGTACTTC.